Following are 18 T cell receptor beta chains from one sample sequenced in a study of blood T cell repertoires in COVID-19. TCRdb's table, derived via immunoSEQ multiplex PCR, lists solely in-frame clones and lacks some. The table has roughly 200,000 clones, about 88% seen once. Sequencing was done on a sample of peripheral blood. These TCRs come from a man in his sixties with acute or convalescent COVID-19.

This chain links TRBV7-3 with TRBJ1-6, with 8 bases lining up with TRBD1. Germline V gene lookup returns CDR1 SGHTA and CDR2 FQGTGA. The junction had 7 bases not matched to a gene; V was cut back by 5 bases and J by 4 bases. The CDR3 is 16 residues long. CDR3 in amino acids: CASSPQGAGYNSPLHF. CDR3 bases: TGTGCCAGCAGCCCCCAGGGGGCGGGTTATAATTCACCCCTCCACTTT.

This clone was counted once. This sequence joins TRBV11-3 and TRBJ2-5, with D perhaps TRBD1 (6 bases). Trimming removed 4 bases at V and 3 bases at J, with 12 bases between. This CDR3 region has 14 residues. Per germline, CDR1 SGHNT and CDR2 YENEEA. CDR3 nucleotides: TGTGCCAGCAGCTCAGCGGACAGTGAAGAGACCCAGTACTTC. Protein: CASSSADSEETQYF.

The chain combines TRBV6-1 with TRBJ1-3, with D maybe TRBD1 (5 bases). The germline V gene has CDR1 MNHNS and CDR2 SASEGT. The length of the CDR3 is 16 residues. V was trimmed by 2 bases and J by 3 bases, leaving 14 bases between them. CDR3 DNA: TGTGCCAGCAGTGAAACGCGGTGGGGCAGTGGAAACACCATATATTTT. Amino acids: CASSETRWGSGNTIYF.

The V gene is TRBV15, the J gene TRBJ2-7; TRBD1 matches 7 bases. CDR1 LNHNV and CDR2 YYDKDF come from the germline V gene (reference sequence). The V segment lost 2 bases and the J segment 1 base; nucleotides outside the gene matches: 5. The CDR3 contains 15 residues. The CDR3 is CATSRNRGVSYEQYF. CDR3 DNA sequence: TGTGCCACCAGCAGAAACAGGGGAGTTTCCTACGAGCAGTACTTC. Together with reference TRBV15 and TRBJ2-7, the CDR3 gives the full variable domain: DAMVIQNPRYQVTQFGKPVTLSCSQTLNHNVMYWYQQKSSQAPKLLFHYYDKDFNNEADTPDNFQSRRPNTSFCFLDIRSPGLGDTAMYLCATSRNRGVSYEQYFGPGTRLTVT.

The CDR3 reads CASSPQGALQETQYF. DNA for the CDR3: TGTGCCAGCAGCCCACAGGGGGCTCTCCAAGAGACCCAGTACTTC. The chain joins TRBV7-9 to TRBJ2-5; 9 nucleotides match TRBD1. There are 15 residues in the CDR3. The J segment lost 1 base and the V segment lost 5 bases, leaving 5 bases of the junction unmatched. From germline, CDR1 is SEHNR and CDR2 FQNEAQ (reference sequence). Based on the CDR3 plus reference TRBV7-9 and TRBJ2-5, the full variable domain is DTGVSQNPRHKITKRGQNVTFRCDPISEHNRLYWYRQTLGQGPEFLTYFQNEAQLEKSRLLSDRFSAERPKGSFSTLEIQRTEQGDSAMYLCASSPQGALQETQYFGPGTRLLVL.

This clone was counted a single time. The rearrangement links TRBV7-6 to TRBJ2-2; maybe TRBD1 (6 bases). The germline V and J ends were trimmed by 1 base and 6 bases, with 12 bases remaining between them. Looked up from germline, CDR1 is SGHVS and CDR2 is FNYEAQ. CDR3 length: 15 residues. The DNA for the CDR3 is TGTGCCAGCAGCTTAGTCAGGGGTGTTGCCGGGGAGCTGTTTTTT. Translated, it gives CASSLVRGVAGELFF.

The chain links TRBV15 to TRBJ1-4; D gene uncertain. CDR1 is LNHNV, CDR2 YYDKDF, per germline (reference sequence). V was trimmed by 6 bases and J by 6 bases, leaving 17 bases between them. The CDR3 covers 15 residues. CDR3 coding DNA: TGTGCCACCAGAGGAGAGAGGGCTGGGGATGAAAAACTGTTTTTT. It codes for CATRGERAGDEKLFF.

The CDR3 here is CAWSAGTQETQYF. The CDR3 coding sequence is TGTGCCTGGAGTGCAGGGACTCAAGAGACCCAGTACTTC. The chain joins TRBV30 to TRBJ2-5; tentatively, D is TRBD2 (6 bases). This CDR3 comprises 13 residues. Germline V CDR1 and CDR2: GTSNPN, SVGIG (reference sequence). V was cut by 1 base and J by 2 bases, with 8 bases left in between.

The genes are TRBV5-4 and TRBJ2-7; the D gene is possibly TRBD2 (5 bases). Per the germline V gene, CDR1 is SGHNT and CDR2 is YYREEE (reference sequence). V was clipped by 4 bases and J by 5 bases, with 13 bases between them. CDR3 length: 13 residues. The CDR3: CASSPFTGDEQYF. The CDR3 bases are TGTGCCAGCAGCCCCTTTACCGGGGACGAGCAGTACTTC.

The chain carries TRBV5-1 and TRBJ1-1; D uncertain. V was pared by 0 bases and J by 3 bases, with 9 bases between. This CDR3 is 14 amino acids long. Germline V gene lookup returns CDR1 SGHRS and CDR2 YFSETQ. CDR3 residues: CASSLDIGDTEAFF. For the CDR3, the DNA is TGCGCCAGCAGCTTGGACATCGGGGACACTGAAGCTTTCTTT. Drawing the rest from reference TRBV5-1 and TRBJ1-1, the complete variable domain is KAGVTQTPRYLIKTRGQQVTLSCSPISGHRSVSWYQQTPGQGLQFLFEYFSETQRNKGNFPGRFSGRQFSNSRSEMNVSTLELGDSALYLCASSLDIGDTEAFFGQGTRLTVV.

This sequence joins TRBV5-1 and TRBJ1-1; 8 bases match TRBD1. The CDR3 totals 15 residues. Germline V CDR1 and CDR2: SGHRS, YFSETQ. Trimming cost V 0 bases and J 2 bases; bases outside gene matches: 3. The CDR3: CASSLDGQGNTEAFF. The CDR3 DNA sequence: TGCGCCAGCAGCTTGGACGGACAGGGAAACACTGAAGCTTTCTTT.

The chain uses TRBV2 and TRBJ2-1; possibly TRBD2 for D (6 bases). The V end was cut by 7 bases, the J end by 4 bases, with 17 bases between. From germline, CDR1 is SNHLY and CDR2 FYNNEI. CDR3 length: 15 residues. The DNA for the CDR3 is TGTGCCAGCACTGTCAGGGAGGCAGTATACAATGAGCAGTTCTTC. Amino acids: CASTVREAVYNEQFF.

The sample holds one count of this clone. This rearrangement joins TRBV19 to TRBJ1-1; D possibly corresponds to TRBD1 (5 bases). The germline V and J ends were trimmed by 6 bases and 7 bases, with 12 bases remaining between them. Germline CDR1 and CDR2: LNHDA and SQIVND (reference sequence). CDR3 length: 12 amino acids. In DNA form, the CDR3 reads TGTGCCAGTAGCCGGGGGGAACTTGAAGCTTTCTTT. As protein: CASSRGELEAFF.

The chain links TRBV3-1 (or the pseudogene TRBV3-2) to TRBJ1-2, with D perhaps matching TRBD1 (5 bases). The V gene lost 4 bases and the J gene lost 4 bases, with 13 bases spanning the gap. In germline, CDR1 is LGHDT, CDR2 YNNKEL (reference sequence). The CDR3 extends over 14 amino acids. CDR3 sequence: CASSRQGRVYGYTF. CDR3 bases: TGTGCCAGCAGCCGCCAGGGTAGGGTCTATGGCTACACCTTC.

This chain joins TRBV5-1 and TRBJ1-4; 7 bases are shared with TRBD1. Germline V gene sequence: CDR1 SGHRS, CDR2 YFSETQ. The junction had 2 bases not matched to a gene; V was cut back by 0 bases and J by 6 bases. This CDR3 comprises 14 residues. The CDR3 protein is CASSLGQGDEKLFF. The CDR3 nucleotides read TGCGCCAGCAGCTTGGGACAGGGAGATGAAAAACTGTTTTTT.

The chain couples TRBV11-3 to TRBJ1-1; no definite D call. The V end lost 0 bases, the J end lost 4 bases, and 3 bases lay between the germline ends. The germline gives CDR1 SGHNT, CDR2 YENEEA. This CDR3 comprises 12 residues. The CDR3 DNA reads TGTGCCAGCAGCTTAGACAGCACTGAAGCTTTCTTT. It yields the protein CASSLDSTEAFF.

The V call is TRBV7-2, the J call TRBJ1-2; TRBD1 might be the D (5 bases). CDR1 and CDR2 (germline): SGHTA, FQGNSA. This CDR3 has 14 residues. Trimming cost V 0 bases and J 7 bases, with 12 bases left between them. CDR3 sequence: CASSLAGGTAGYTF. The CDR3, as DNA: TGTGCCAGCAGCTTAGCGGGGGGGACGGCTGGCTACACCTTC.

This sequence joins TRBV7-2 and TRBJ2-7; 9 bases align to TRBD1. There are 15 residues in the CDR3. With V trimmed by 3 bases and J by 2 bases, 5 bases remained unmatched. CDR1 and CDR2 (germline): SGHTA, FQGNSA. This CDR3 is CASSFRDRAAYEQYF. CDR3 bases: TGTGCCAGCAGCTTCAGGGACAGGGCGGCCTACGAGCAGTACTTC. The whole variable domain, filled in from reference TRBV7-2 and TRBJ2-7, reads GAGVSQSPSNKVTEKGKDVELRCDPISGHTALYWYRQSLGQGLEFLIYFQGNSAPDKSGLPSDRFSAERTGGSVSTLTIQRTQQEDSAVYLCASSFRDRAAYEQYFGPGTRLTVT.